This T cell receptor beta chain was profiled in a study of graft-versus-host responses after intestinal transplantation. With regard to this clone: Its target is not known.

Data came from immunoSEQ multiplex PCR; TCRdb stores just in-frame clones and leaves some out. The sample yields roughly 30,000 clones, about 79% seen once. Sequenced material: unstimulated CD8+ T cells sorted from spleen or lymph node cells, taken before intestinal transplant. The receptor was derived from a human donor who received an intestinal transplant.

The CDR3 nucleotides are TGTGCCAGCAGTCTCTCCTGGGAGTCCTACGAGCAGTACTTC. Protein: CASSLSWESYEQYF. The chain combines TRBV28 with TRBJ2-7, with D possibly TRBD2 on 5 matching bases. Trimming took 5 bases from V and 1 from J, leaving 12 bases between them. The V gene's germline CDR1 is MDHEN and CDR2 SYDVKM. The CDR3 is 14 amino acids.